A selection of T cell receptor beta chains follows, all from one sample in a study of regulatory T cells in long-lasting Graves disease. MiXCR, applied by TCRdb to the multiplex PCR reads, yields one record per CDR3 protein. This sample has over 300,000 distinct CDR3 sequences, with around 15% found just once. Source: peripheral blood mononuclear cells (PBMCs), taken at new diagnosis, from a patient treated with antithyroid drugs. The receptors here all came from a female donor with Graves disease. The CDR3 runs from the conserved cysteine through the conserved F or W. The listing skips clone size in some rows; elsewhere it reads once, few, many or a size class.

v_gene: TRBV18
abundance: .
j_gene: TRBJ1-3
CDR3aa: CASSPNSLAGNTIYF

v_gene: TRBV18
abundance: many
j_gene: TRBJ1-4
CDR3aa: CASSTTNEKLFF

v_gene: TRBV12-3/TRBV12-4
abundance: many
j_gene: TRBJ1-1
CDR3aa: CASSPGPEAFF

v_gene: TRBV28
abundance: many
j_gene: TRBJ2-1
CDR3aa: CAPTSFQTYNEQFF

v_gene: TRBV7-2
abundance: few
j_gene: TRBJ2-1
CDR3aa: CASSLVAACSYNEQFF

v_gene: TRBV12-3/TRBV12-4
abundance: .
j_gene: TRBJ2-3
CDR3aa: CASSFYSVGISTDTQYF

v_gene: TRBV6-4
abundance: many
j_gene: TRBJ2-1
CDR3aa: CASSYSRASGRAGEQFF

v_gene: TRBV30
abundance: many
j_gene: TRBJ2-5
CDR3aa: CAWSLAFETQYF

v_gene: TRBV12-3/TRBV12-4
abundance: .
j_gene: TRBJ1-6
CDR3aa: CASRPLSRNSPLHF

v_gene: TRBV20-1
abundance: many
j_gene: TRBJ1-4
CDR3aa: CSAPARQLATNEKLFF

v_gene: TRBV20-1
abundance: many
j_gene: TRBJ2-3
CDR3aa: CSAPQGFLTDTQYF

v_gene: TRBV28
abundance: many
j_gene: TRBJ1-2
CDR3aa: CASSLPDRVGYGYTF

v_gene: TRBV11-1
abundance: .
j_gene: TRBJ2-2
CDR3aa: CASSSGRANTGELFF

v_gene: TRBV12-3/TRBV12-4
abundance: many
j_gene: TRBJ1-6
CDR3aa: CASSFLPDSEINSPLHF

v_gene: TRBV5-1
abundance: many
j_gene: TRBJ2-7
CDR3aa: CASSLLGQGVREQYF

v_gene: TRBV2
abundance: many
j_gene: TRBJ1-5
CDR3aa: CASRNGQGKYSNQPQHF

v_gene: TRBV9
abundance: .
j_gene: TRBJ2-7
CDR3aa: CASSAQTSSYEQYF

v_gene: TRBV30
abundance: many
j_gene: TRBJ1-5
CDR3aa: CAWSAVSGLDQPQHF

v_gene: TRBV30
abundance: many
j_gene: TRBJ2-3
CDR3aa: CAWRDQPSQAQYF

v_gene: TRBV7-8
abundance: many
j_gene: TRBJ1-3
CDR3aa: CASSLEPYSGNTIYF

v_gene: TRBV27
abundance: few
j_gene: TRBJ2-1
CDR3aa: CASSLLLSGSVYNEQFF

v_gene: TRBV24-1
abundance: .
j_gene: TRBJ2-7
CDR3aa: CATSDSRGAIYEQYF

v_gene: TRBV4-1
abundance: few
j_gene: TRBJ2-6
CDR3aa: CASSAGDGANVLTF

v_gene: TRBV20-1
abundance: .
j_gene: TRBJ2-3
CDR3aa: CSARTAASGRITSTDTQYF

v_gene: TRBV28
abundance: many
j_gene: TRBJ2-5
CDR3aa: CASSHRRRETQYF

v_gene: TRBV7-2
abundance: .
j_gene: TRBJ1-2
CDR3aa: CASSLSPGRSNYGYTF

v_gene: TRBV5-1
abundance: many
j_gene: TRBJ1-1
CDR3aa: CASRGDGRTEAFF

v_gene: TRBV27
abundance: many
j_gene: TRBJ1-1
CDR3aa: CASSGGNEAFF

v_gene: TRBV5-1
abundance: many
j_gene: TRBJ2-2
CDR3aa: CASSYTNANTGELFF

v_gene: TRBV4-1
abundance: many
j_gene: TRBJ1-2
CDR3aa: CASSQHLGVTGYGYTF

v_gene: TRBV2
abundance: .
j_gene: TRBJ2-2
CDR3aa: CASSGGRLSTGELFF

v_gene: TRBV7-8
abundance: once
j_gene: TRBJ1-5
CDR3aa: CASSRDRAAPQHF

v_gene: TRBV28
abundance: .
j_gene: TRBJ1-1
CDR3aa: CASSLGQGKVAFF

v_gene: TRBV6-1
abundance: many
j_gene: TRBJ2-5
CDR3aa: CASTLQGAGQGTQYF

v_gene: TRBV7-2
abundance: many
j_gene: TRBJ1-6
CDR3aa: CASGGSYNSPLHF

v_gene: TRBV12-3/TRBV12-4
abundance: many
j_gene: TRBJ2-5
CDR3aa: CASSLHSGGAGWTQYF

v_gene: TRBV7-9
abundance: many
j_gene: TRBJ2-1
CDR3aa: CASSFPGSFSYNEQFF

v_gene: TRBV5-1
abundance: many
j_gene: TRBJ2-1
CDR3aa: CASSLEVAGREQFF

v_gene: TRBV5-6
abundance: few
j_gene: TRBJ1-6
CDR3aa: CASSLNRWDDSPLHF

v_gene: TRBV29-1
abundance: many
j_gene: TRBJ1-2
CDR3aa: CSVEESDAYGYTF

v_gene: TRBV2
abundance: many
j_gene: TRBJ1-5
CDR3aa: CASGKLTGGSHQPQHF

v_gene: TRBV12-3/TRBV12-4
abundance: few
j_gene: TRBJ2-5
CDR3aa: CASRTSGRAIGTQYF

v_gene: TRBV6-2/TRBV6-3
abundance: many
j_gene: TRBJ1-1
CDR3aa: CASSYPTTGFEAFF

v_gene: TRBV19
abundance: few
j_gene: TRBJ2-5
CDR3aa: CASGGGDIGETQYF

v_gene: TRBV9
abundance: .
j_gene: TRBJ1-3
CDR3aa: CASSPRTGGGNTIYF

v_gene: TRBV6-2/TRBV6-3
abundance: many
j_gene: TRBJ2-2
CDR3aa: CASSYSPGWTATGELFF

v_gene: TRBV7-9
abundance: few
j_gene: TRBJ2-2
CDR3aa: CASMFTNTGELFF

v_gene: TRBV11-2
abundance: many
j_gene: TRBJ2-7
CDR3aa: CASSLYQDSGEQYF

v_gene: TRBV14
abundance: few
j_gene: TRBJ1-4
CDR3aa: CASSQEFATFEKLFF

v_gene: TRBV6-5
abundance: once
j_gene: TRBJ1-5
CDR3aa: CASSYGDGSNQPQHF

v_gene: TRBV4-3
abundance: few
j_gene: TRBJ2-1
CDR3aa: CASSQEAGRPLGEQFF